One and the same sample provided the 22 T cell receptor beta chains below, sequenced in a study of beta chain features in type 1 diabetes. As every portion of the isolated RNA was reverse transcribed, the sequencing read expressed TCRB transcripts. Only in-frame clones appear in the TCRdb table, and some are missing; sequencing was by immunoSEQ multiplex PCR. The table includes hundreds of thousands of clones, around 15% detected once. Sequencing was performed on naive CD4+ T cells from blood. These receptors were taken from a young man in good health.

This clone came up a few times. The chain couples TRBV30 to TRBJ1-1; 8 nucleotides match TRBD1. CDR1 GTSNPN and CDR2 SVGIG come from the germline V gene (reference sequence). This CDR3 has 14 residues. V shed 7 bases and J 8 bases; nucleotides not matched to a gene: 15. The CDR3 bases are TGTGCCTCCACAGGGGGGGCCAAAGGCAGGGAAGCTTTCTTT. The encoded protein is CASTGGAKGREAFF.

This clone has only a few counts. The CDR3 nucleotides are TGCGCCAGCACCCGAGGAGGGGCCGGGGAAAAACTGTTTTTT. It specifies CASTRGGAGEKLFF. The J gene is TRBJ1-4, the V gene TRBV5-1, with a tentative D call TRBD1 (5 bases). The V gene's germline CDR1 is SGHRS and CDR2 YFSETQ. The CDR3 totals 14 residues. The V and J ends lost 6 bases and 8 bases respectively, with 17 bases between them.

About this clone: The germline gene is not matched at one end of the junction; a read error may be the cause. The chain joins TRBV7-7 to TRBJ2-5; 8 bases are a match to TRBD2. Germline V gives CDR1 SSHAT, CDR2 FNYEAQ (reference sequence). The CDR3 sequence is 13 residues long. The CDR3 protein is CASSGGLQETQYF. CDR3 DNA sequence: TGTGCTAGCAGCGGGGGACTTCAAGAGACCCAGTACTTC. The complete variable domain, with remaining parts taken from reference TRBV7-7 and TRBJ2-5, reads GAGVSQSPRYKVTKRGQDVTLRCDPISSHATLYWYQQALGQGPEFLTYFNYEAQPDKSGLPSDRFSAERPEGSISTLTIQRTEQRDSAMYRCASSGGLQETQYFGPGTRLLVL.

The chain links TRBV7-3 to TRBJ2-1; 7 bases are shared with TRBD1. CDR3 length: 14 residues. Trimming cost V 3 bases and J 4 bases; bases outside gene matches: 3. Germline loops: CDR1 SGHTA, CDR2 FQGTGA. CDR3 region: CASSLGQIYNEQFF. The DNA for the CDR3 is TGTGCCAGCAGCTTGGGACAGATATACAATGAGCAGTTCTTC.

This clone has a handful of counts. The gene calls are TRBV14 and TRBJ1-4; D is ambiguous. The CDR3 has 13 amino acids. The V gene's germline CDR1 is SGHDN and CDR2 FVKESK. The V and J ends lost 3 bases and 4 bases respectively, with 6 bases between them. CDR3 sequence: CASSQGYNEKLFF. The CDR3 DNA is TGTGCCAGCAGCCAGGGTTATAATGAAAAACTGTTTTTT.

The J gene is TRBJ2-3, the V gene TRBV7-2; weak D call: TRBD2 (6 bases). CDR1 and CDR2 from the germline V gene are SGHTA and FQGNSA. V lost 2 bases and J lost 5, with 11 bases in between. This CDR3 is 14 amino acids long. In DNA form, the CDR3 reads TGTGCCAGCAGCTTACGGCGGGGCCGAGATACGCAGTATTTT. Its translation is CASSLRRGRDTQYF.

This sequence joins TRBV27 and TRBJ2-2; D ambiguous. Trimming removed 5 bases from V and 1 base from J, with 8 bases in between. CDR3 length: 14 amino acids. From germline, CDR1 is MNHEY and CDR2 SMNVEV (reference sequence). The CDR3 nucleotides are TGTGCCAGCAGTCCGATAGAGAACACCGGGGAGCTGTTTTTT. The encoded protein is CASSPIENTGELFF.

This clone has more than one count but fewer than ten. The rearrangement links TRBV21-1 to TRBJ2-2; the D call of TRBD1 is as the table states it, not checked on the DNA. TRBV21-1 is recorded as a pseudogene. The CDR3 loop spans 15 amino acids. The CDR3 DNA reads as TGTGCCAGCAGCAATCCGACAGACAGCACCGGGGAGCTGTTTTTT. This gives the protein CASSNPTDSTGELFF.

This chain uses TRBV7-9 with TRBJ2-1, with 11 bases matching TRBD1. Germline V lookup: CDR1 SEHNR, CDR2 FQNEAQ (reference sequence). The CDR3 is 17 amino acids. The junction had 6 bases not matched to a gene; V was cut back by 2 bases and J by 3 bases. The CDR3 sequence is CASSLNVGTGGYNEQFF. The CDR3 coding sequence is TGTGCCAGCAGCTTAAATGTGGGGACAGGGGGCTACAATGAGCAGTTCTTC.

This clone turned up a few times. This sequence joins TRBV25-1 and TRBJ1-1, with D perhaps matching TRBD1 (6 bases). V lost 5 bases, J lost 4 bases, and 14 bases lay in between. Germline loops: CDR1 MGHDK, CDR2 SYGVNS. The length of the CDR3 is 14 residues. The CDR3 nucleotides read TGTGCCAGCAGTCACAGGGTTATTGGCACTGAAGCTTTCTTT. It is translated as CASSHRVIGTEAFF.

The V and J genes are TRBV11-2 and TRBJ1-1, with a weak D call TRBD1 (5 bases). The ends were cut back, 8 bases at V and 1 base at J, with 14 bases in the middle. The CDR3 is made up of 14 amino acids. Germline V CDR1 and CDR2: SGHAT, FQNNGV. This CDR3 reads CASSPRTKNTEAFF. The CDR3 bases are TGTGCCAGCTCCCCCCGGACAAAGAACACTGAAGCTTTCTTT. Supplemented by reference TRBV11-2 and TRBJ1-1, the full variable domain reads EAGVAQSPRYKIIEKRQSVAFWCNPISGHATLYWYQQILGQGPKLLIQFQNNGVVDDSQLPKDRFSAERLKGVDSTLKIQPAKLEDSAVYLCASSPRTKNTEAFFGQGTRLTVV.

In its sample, this clone was seen a few times. The V call is TRBV23-1, the J call TRBJ2-2; tentative D call: TRBD1 (6 bases). TRBV23-1 is sorted into the ORF group, with uncertain function. The CDR3 sequence is 15 residues long. Trimming pared 11 bases from V and 0 bases from J, leaving 16 bases between. CDR3 sequence (DNA): TGCGCCCGCTGGGGGCTAAAAACGAACACCGGGGAGCTGTTTTTT. This codes for CARWGLKTNTGELFF.

The V and J genes are TRBV7-6 and TRBJ2-3; weak D call: TRBD1 (6 bases). Looked up from germline, CDR1 is SGHVS and CDR2 is FNYEAQ. V lost 4 bases, J lost 5 bases, and 10 bases lay in between. The CDR3 runs to 13 residues. The CDR3 nucleotides are TGTGCCAGCAGCTGGCAGGGGCAAGATACGCAGTATTTT. Its protein is CASSWQGQDTQYF.

This clone appeared a few times. At one end the junction does not follow the germline gene, possibly because of a read error. The V gene is TRBV20-1, the J gene TRBJ2-5; D is undetermined. Germline-derived CDR1 and CDR2 are DFQATT and SNEGSKA (reference sequence). The CDR3 runs to 8 residues. The chain's CDR3 is CSARPAHF. DNA of the CDR3: TGCAGTGCTAGGCCGGCTCACTTC.

CDR3 nucleotide sequence: TGTGCCAGCTCACCAATCGCGGGGGGGATCTCCTACAATGAGCAGTTCTTC. It specifies CASSPIAGGISYNEQFF. The chain is built from TRBV18 and TRBJ2-1, with TRBD2 matching 9 bases. Germline lookup yields CDR1 KGHSH and CDR2 LQKENI. This CDR3 contains 17 residues. After removal of 2 bases from V and 0 bases from J, the junction contained 5 bases not matched to a gene.

This chain links TRBV7-9 with TRBJ2-5, with D tentatively TRBD1 (5 bases). Germline CDR1 SEHNR, CDR2 FQNEAQ (reference sequence). This CDR3 region has 14 residues. Trimming took 3 bases from V and 5 from J, leaving 13 bases between them. The DNA for the CDR3 is TGTGCCAGCAGCTTCTCTGGCAGGGCGGAGACCCAGTACTTC. Protein sequence: CASSFSGRAETQYF.

The chain is built from TRBV7-8 and TRBJ2-4; D not certain. V was clipped by 0 bases and J by 1 base, with 10 bases between them. Germline CDR1 and CDR2: SGHVS and FQNEAQ. CDR3 length: 16 residues. The CDR3 region has the DNA TGTGCCAGCAGCTTAGCCTCGAGTATGGCCAAAAACATTCAGTACTTC. It yields the protein CASSLASSMAKNIQYF.

This chain connects TRBV11-2 to TRBJ2-2; no firm D call. Deletions cut 5 bases from V and 6 bases from J, with 13 bases between. The CDR3 has 14 amino acids. The germline V gene encodes CDR1 SGHAT and CDR2 FQNNGV. CDR3 amino acids: CASSPVREAGELFF. Here the CDR3 DNA reads TGTGCCAGCAGCCCAGTTAGGGAAGCCGGGGAGCTGTTTTTT.

This clone appeared a few times. Since a much larger clone is just one base distant, this may be a read error. This CDR3 is also generated by other DNA sequences in the sample. V gene TRBV5-4 combines with J gene TRBJ2-1; D gene ambiguous. There are 11 residues in the CDR3. CDR1 and CDR2 from the germline V gene are SGHNT and YYREEE (reference sequence). The V end was cut by 2 bases, the J end by 4 bases, with 1 base between. The CDR3 sequence is CASSLYNEQFF. CDR3 sequence (DNA): TGTGCCAGCAGCTTATACAATGAGCAGTTCTTC.

This chain uses TRBV23-1 with TRBJ2-1; 7 bases are a match to TRBD1. TRBV23-1 is noted as an ORF with a role that remains uncertain. Germline trimming cut 2 bases from V and 4 bases from J; bases unmatched to any gene: 14. The CDR3 loop spans 18 amino acids. Here the CDR3 reads CASSQGDCGGQEYNEQFF. The CDR3 DNA sequence: TGCGCCAGCAGTCAAGGAGACTGCGGAGGACAGGAATACAATGAGCAGTTCTTC.

The sample holds a few counts of this clone. The chain recombines TRBV7-2 with TRBJ2-3; weak D call: TRBD2 (7 bases). Germline CDR1 and CDR2: SGHTA and FQGNSA. CDR3 length equals 15 residues. With 5 bases removed from V and 5 bases from J, the gap between germline ends came to 17 bases. CDR3 sequence (DNA): TGTGCCAGCAGCACTCGGGGGGCGCGGTTAGATACGCAGTATTTT. This encodes CASSTRGARLDTQYF.

This clone occurred a few times. The chain is built from TRBV18 and TRBJ2-7; 8 bases match TRBD1. The CDR3 length is 15 residues. Losses at the gene ends were 4 bases for V and 7 bases for J; bases not matched to a gene: 12. CDR1 is KGHSH and CDR2 is LQKENI in the germline V gene. Here the CDR3 DNA reads TGTGCCAGCTCACAGTTGAGGACAGGGTCGTTAGAGCAGTACTTC. This translates into CASSQLRTGSLEQYF.